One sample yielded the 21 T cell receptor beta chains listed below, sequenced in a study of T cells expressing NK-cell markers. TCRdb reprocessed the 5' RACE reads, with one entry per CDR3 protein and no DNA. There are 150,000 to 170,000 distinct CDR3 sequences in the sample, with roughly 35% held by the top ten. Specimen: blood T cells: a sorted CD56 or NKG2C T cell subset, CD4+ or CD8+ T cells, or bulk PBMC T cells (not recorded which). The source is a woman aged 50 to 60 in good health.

The CDR3 region is CASTGQPNTGELFF. The V call is TRBV10-1, the J call TRBJ2-2; the D gene TCRdb calls, TRBD1, cannot be checked with no DNA. Germline V gene data show CDR1 as WNHNN and CDR2 as SYGVQD (reference sequence). CDR3 length: 14 residues.

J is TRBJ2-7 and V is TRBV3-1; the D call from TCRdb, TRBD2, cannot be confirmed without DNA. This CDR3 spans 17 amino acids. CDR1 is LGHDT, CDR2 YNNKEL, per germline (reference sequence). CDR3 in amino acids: CASSPGLAGGGDYEQYF.

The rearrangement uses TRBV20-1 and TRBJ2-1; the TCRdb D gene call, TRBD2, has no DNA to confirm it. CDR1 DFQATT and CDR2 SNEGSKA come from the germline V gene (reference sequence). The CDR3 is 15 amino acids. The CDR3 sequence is CSARDTGLEYNEQFF.

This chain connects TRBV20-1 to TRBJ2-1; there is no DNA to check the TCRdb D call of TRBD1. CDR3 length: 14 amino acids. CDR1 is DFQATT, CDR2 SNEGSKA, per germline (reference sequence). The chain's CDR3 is CSAPREAGYNEQFF.

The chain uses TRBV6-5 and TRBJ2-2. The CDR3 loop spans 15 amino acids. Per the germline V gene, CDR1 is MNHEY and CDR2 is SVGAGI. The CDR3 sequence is CASSNLDGNTGELFF.

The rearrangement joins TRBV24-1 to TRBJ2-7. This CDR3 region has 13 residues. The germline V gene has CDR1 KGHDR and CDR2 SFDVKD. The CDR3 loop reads CATSDSQTYEQYF.

CDR3 protein: CASGFVNQPQHF. V is TRBV12-5 and J is TRBJ1-5. CDR1 LGHNT and CDR2 FRNRAP come from the germline V gene. There are 12 residues in the CDR3.

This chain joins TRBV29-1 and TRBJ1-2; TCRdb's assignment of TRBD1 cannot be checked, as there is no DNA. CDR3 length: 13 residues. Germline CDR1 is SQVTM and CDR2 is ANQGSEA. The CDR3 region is CSVEAGGSYGYTF.

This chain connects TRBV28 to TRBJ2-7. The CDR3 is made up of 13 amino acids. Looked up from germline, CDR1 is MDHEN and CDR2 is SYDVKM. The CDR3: CASSYRTPYEQYF. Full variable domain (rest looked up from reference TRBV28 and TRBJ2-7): DVKVTQSSRYLVKRTGEKVFLECVQDMDHENMFWYRQDPGLGLRLIYFSYDVKMKEKGDIPEGYSVSREKKERFSLILESASTNQTSMYLCASSYRTPYEQYFGPGTRLTVT.

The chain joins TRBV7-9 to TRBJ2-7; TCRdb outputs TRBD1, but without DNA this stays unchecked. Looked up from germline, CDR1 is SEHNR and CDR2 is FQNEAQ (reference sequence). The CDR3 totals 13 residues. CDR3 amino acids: CASSPPGFEEQYF. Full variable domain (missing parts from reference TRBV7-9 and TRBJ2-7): DTGVSQNPRHKITKRGQNVTFRCDPISEHNRLYWYRQTLGQGPEFLTYFQNEAQLEKSRLLSDRFSAERPKGSFSTLEIQRTEQGDSAMYLCASSPPGFEEQYFGPGTRLTVT.

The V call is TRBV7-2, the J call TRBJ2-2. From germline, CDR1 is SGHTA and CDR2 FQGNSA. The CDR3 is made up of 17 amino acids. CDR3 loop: CASSSSSLGPDTGELFF.

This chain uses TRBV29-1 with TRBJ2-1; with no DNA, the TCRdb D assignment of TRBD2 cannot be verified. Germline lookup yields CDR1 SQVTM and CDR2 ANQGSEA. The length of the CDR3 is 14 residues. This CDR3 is CSVGVAGTYNEQFF.

This CDR3 is CASSAGTGAYEQYF. The chain is built from TRBV19 and TRBJ2-7; TCRdb's D call of TRBD1 is untestable without DNA. Germline V gene data show CDR1 as LNHDA and CDR2 as SQIVND (reference sequence). This CDR3 region has 14 residues.

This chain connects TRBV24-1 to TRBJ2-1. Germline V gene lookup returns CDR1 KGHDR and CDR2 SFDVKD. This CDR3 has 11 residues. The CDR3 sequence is CATSDGDEQFF.

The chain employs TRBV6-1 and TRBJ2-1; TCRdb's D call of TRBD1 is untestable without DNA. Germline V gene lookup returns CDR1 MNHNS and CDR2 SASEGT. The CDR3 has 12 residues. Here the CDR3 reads CASSEATGCEFF.

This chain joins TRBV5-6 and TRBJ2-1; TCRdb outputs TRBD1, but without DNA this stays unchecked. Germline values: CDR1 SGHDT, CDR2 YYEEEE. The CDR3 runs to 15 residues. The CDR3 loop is CASSLVWGSYNEQFF.

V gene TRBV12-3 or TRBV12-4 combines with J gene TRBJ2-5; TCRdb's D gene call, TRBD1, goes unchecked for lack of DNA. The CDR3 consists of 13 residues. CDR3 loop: CASAQGDRETQYF.

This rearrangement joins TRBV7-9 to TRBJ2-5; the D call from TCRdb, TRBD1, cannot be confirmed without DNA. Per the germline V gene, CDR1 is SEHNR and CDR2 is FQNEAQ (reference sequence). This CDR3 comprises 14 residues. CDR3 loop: CASRQTGSQETQYF.

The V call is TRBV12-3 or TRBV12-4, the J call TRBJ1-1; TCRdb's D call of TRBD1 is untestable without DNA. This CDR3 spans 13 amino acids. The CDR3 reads CASSLTQGIGAFF.

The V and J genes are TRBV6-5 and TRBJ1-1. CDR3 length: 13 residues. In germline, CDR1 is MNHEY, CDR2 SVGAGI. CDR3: CASSKPMNTEAFF.

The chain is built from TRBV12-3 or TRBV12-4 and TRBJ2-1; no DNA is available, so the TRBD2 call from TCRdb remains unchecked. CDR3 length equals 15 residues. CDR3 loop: CASTLGGRAGNEQFF.